This T cell receptor (beta chain) was captured in a study of spatial heterogeneity in lung cancer. Regarding the study as a whole: Tracking of tumor mutation counts was seen in expanded intratumoral alpha and beta TCR counts.

Described time point: sample taken at primary tumor resection. The germline V gene has CDR1 DFQATT and CDR2 SNEGSKA (reference sequence). V lost 5 bases to trimming and J lost 1 base; unmatched junction nucleotides: 4. CDR3 length: 14 residues. TCR cDNA molecules each carried a unique molecular identifier. TCRdb called the 5' RACE reads again in MiXCR, with one record for every CDR3 protein. The sample lists about 14,000 distinct CDR3 sequences, around 6% occurring once. At least ten counts were recorded for this clonotype. The antigen remains undetermined. The specimen was lung tumor tissue, collected at surgery. The chain combines TRBV20-1 with TRBJ2-1; 8 bases fit TRBD1. The source of this sequence is a female donor with early-stage non-small cell lung cancer. The DNA for the CDR3 is TGCAGTGCTGGCAGGACAGGGTCCTACAATGAGCAGTTCTTC. It encodes CSAGRTGSYNEQFF.